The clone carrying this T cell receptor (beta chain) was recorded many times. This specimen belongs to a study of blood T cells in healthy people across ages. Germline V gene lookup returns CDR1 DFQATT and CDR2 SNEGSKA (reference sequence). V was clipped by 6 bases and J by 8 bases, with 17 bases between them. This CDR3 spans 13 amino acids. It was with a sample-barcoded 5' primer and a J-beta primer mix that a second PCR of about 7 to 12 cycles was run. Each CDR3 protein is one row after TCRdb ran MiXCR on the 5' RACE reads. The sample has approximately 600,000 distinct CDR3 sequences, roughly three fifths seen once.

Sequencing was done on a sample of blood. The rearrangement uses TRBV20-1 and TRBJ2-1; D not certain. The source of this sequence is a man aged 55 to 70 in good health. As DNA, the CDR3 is TGCAGTGCCCAGCCACGCCTGGGCTATGAGCAGTTCTTC. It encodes CSAQPRLGYEQFF.